Here is one T cell receptor (beta chain) with its context. Sequencing was performed with immunoSEQ multiplex PCR; in TCRdb, only in-frame clones are kept and a portion is missing. Found here are 200,000 to 300,000 clones, roughly 90% of them singletons; the top ten hold just over 2.5%. The data were taken from a study of blood T cell repertoires in COVID-19. Study context: T cells, B-cell-depleted T cells, or PBMCs provided the cDNA or gDNA that served as material.

The CDR3 totals 16 residues. Trimming removed 0 bases at V and 3 bases at J, with 12 bases between. The germline gives CDR1 SGHDT, CDR2 YYEEEE. Sequenced input: PBMCs or T cells enriched from blood (not recorded which). The rearrangement uses TRBV5-6 and TRBJ1-4; TRBD1 might be the D (6 bases). This TCR came from a woman aged 30 to 39 with acute COVID-19. Written as DNA, the CDR3 is TGTGCCAGCAGCTTGGCGTTGACAGGCCCTAATGAAAAACTGTTTTTT. Protein sequence: CASSLALTGPNEKLFF.